The 28 T cell receptor beta chains below come from one sample, sequenced in a study of T cells in Graves' hyperthyroidism and ophthalmopathy. What was amplified from RNA transcripts were TCR beta CDR3 regions. Using the HTBI primer set, a first-round RT-PCR was run on the TCR CDR3. TCRdb ran MiXCR on the multiplex PCR reads and lists one entry per CDR3 protein. The table records about 360,000 distinct CDR3 sequences, approximately 13% of them present only once. Source material: blood. The receptors were gathered from a woman between 18 and 29 years old with Graves' hyperthyroidism.

The CDR3 DNA is TGTGCCACCAGTGTCCAACAGGGGTCTGGTAATGAGCAGTTCTTC. It yields the protein CATSVQQGSGNEQFF. V and J are TRBV24-1 and TRBJ2-1; TRBD1 agrees at 7 bases. Germline V gives CDR1 KGHDR, CDR2 SFDVKD. This CDR3 has 15 amino acids. J lost 7 bases, V lost 5 bases, and 10 bases had no gene match.

This clonotype was picked up a small number of times. The chain joins TRBV24-1 to TRBJ2-5; a weak D match, TRBD1 (5 bases). Germline assignment: CDR1 KGHDR and CDR2 SFDVKD. V dropped 6 bases and J dropped 3 bases, with 13 bases sitting between them. This CDR3 has 14 residues. In DNA form, the CDR3 reads TGTGCCACCAGTACGTGGGGCAGTAAAGAGACCCAGTACTTC. Amino acid sequence: CATSTWGSKETQYF.

This clonotype was counted only a few times. V usage is TRBV10-3 and J usage is TRBJ1-3, with a weak D call TRBD1 (6 bases). The CDR3 runs to 15 residues. V dropped 5 bases and J dropped 0 bases, with 11 bases sitting between them. Germline CDR1 is ENHRY and CDR2 is SYGVKD. As DNA, the CDR3 is TGTGCCATCAGTCCACGGACAGACTCTGGAAACACCATATATTTT. Translation: CAISPRTDSGNTIYF.

In this sample, this clonotype turned up many times. The chain has TRBV27 and TRBJ2-7; TRBD1 matches 7 bases. V shed 3 bases and J 6 bases; nucleotides not matched to a gene: 2. Looked up from germline, CDR1 is MNHEY and CDR2 is SMNVEV (reference sequence). The CDR3 has 12 amino acids. The CDR3 loop reads CASSLTGREQYF. DNA for the CDR3: TGTGCCAGCAGTTTGACAGGGCGCGAGCAGTACTTC.

This clonotype has ten or more counts. This chain uses TRBV2 with TRBJ1-1; TRBD1 matches at 9 bases. The germline V gene has CDR1 SNHLY and CDR2 FYNNEI. The CDR3 has 14 amino acids. Trimming at V came to 6 bases and at J to 11 bases, leaving 13 bases not matched to a gene. The CDR3 DNA reads as TGTGCCAGCAGCAACGGACAGGGGACCGCTGCTGCTTTCTTT. Translating gives CASSNGQGTAAAFF.

The rearrangement uses TRBV28 and TRBJ2-7; D is perhaps TRBD2 (7 bases). Germline values: CDR1 MDHEN, CDR2 SYDVKM. This CDR3 region has 15 residues. Trimming shortened V by 5 bases and J by 6 bases, and 20 bases separated the two germline ends. CDR3 nucleotide sequence: TGTGCCAGCAGTGTCTTACACACGGGGGGCGGCGAGCAGTACTTC. Translated, it gives CASSVLHTGGGEQYF.

This clonotype was found many times. In DNA, the CDR3 is TGCAGTGGGGGAGGTTCTACCGCAAATACGCAGTATTTT. Protein: CSGGGSTANTQYF. The V call is TRBV20-1, the J call TRBJ2-3; D is possibly TRBD2 (6 bases). The germline CDR1 and CDR2 sequences are DFQATT and SNEGSKA (reference sequence). The CDR3 length is 13 residues. Trimming stripped 7 bases from V and 7 bases from J, with 18 bases between.

The V call is TRBV7-3, the J call TRBJ2-5, with TRBD1 matching 9 bases. The CDR3 runs 15 residues. From germline, CDR1 is SGHTA and CDR2 FQGTGA. V lost 5 bases to trimming and J lost 1 base; unmatched junction nucleotides: 5. The CDR3 region has the DNA TGTGCCAGCAGCATAGGACAGGGGCTCCAAGAGACCCAGTACTTC. It specifies CASSIGQGLQETQYF.

This clonotype was counted many times. The V and J genes are TRBV5-1 and TRBJ2-7, with TRBD2 identical over 10 bases. The CDR3 has 15 residues. Per the germline V gene, CDR1 is SGHRS and CDR2 is YFSETQ. After removal of 1 base from V and 2 bases from J, the junction contained 3 bases not matched to a gene. CDR3 in DNA: TGCGCCAGCAGCTTGTCAGGGACTAGCGCCTACGAGCAGTACTTC. Translated: CASSLSGTSAYEQYF.

This clonotype was observed many times. The chain recombines TRBV2 with TRBJ1-1, with D maybe TRBD1 (6 bases). Trimming took off 6 bases at V and 7 bases at J, with 21 bases between the two ends. The CDR3 has 15 residues. Germline lookup yields CDR1 SNHLY and CDR2 FYNNEI. The CDR3 DNA follows: TGTGCCAGCAGCGGGTGGACGGCAGGGGTTAGTGAAGCTTTCTTT. Translating it yields CASSGWTAGVSEAFF.

This sequence joins TRBV3-1 and TRBJ1-3; D is unresolved. V lost 4 bases, J lost 0 bases, and 16 bases lay in between. This CDR3 region has 17 residues. Looked up from germline, CDR1 is LGHDT and CDR2 is YNNKEL (reference sequence). In nucleotides, the CDR3 is TGTGCCAGCAGCCTCCGGACGGACCTTTACTCTGGAAACACCATATATTTT. Protein: CASSLRTDLYSGNTIYF.

This clonotype was seen repeatedly, ten times or more. The J gene is TRBJ1-6, the V gene TRBV28; tentative D call: TRBD1 (5 bases). Germline CDR1 MDHEN, CDR2 SYDVKM. The CDR3 sequence is 15 residues long. Between the trimmed V and J ends, which lost 5 bases and 8 bases, there was a span of 16 bases. CDR3 region: CASSPSWGGDSPLHF. CDR3 DNA: TGTGCCAGCAGTCCTAGCTGGGGAGGGGATTCACCCCTCCACTTT. Combining the CDR3 with reference TRBV28 and TRBJ1-6 gives the whole variable domain DVKVTQSSRYLVKRTGEKVFLECVQDMDHENMFWYRQDPGLGLRLIYFSYDVKMKEKGDIPEGYSVSREKKERFSLILESASTNQTSMYLCASSPSWGGDSPLHFGNGTRLTVT.

There are many counts of this clonotype. This chain connects TRBV2 to TRBJ2-7; 12 positions match TRBD2. The CDR3 extends over 15 amino acids. Germline V lookup: CDR1 SNHLY, CDR2 FYNNEI. V lost 9 bases to trimming and J lost 6 bases; unmatched junction nucleotides: 12. CDR3 sequence: CASKTSGRTVSEQYF. CDR3 nucleotides: TGTGCCAGTAAGACTAGCGGGAGAACGGTGAGCGAGCAGTACTTC.

This clonotype was counted at least ten times. At one of its ends the junction is not consistent with the germline gene, which may arise from a read error. The genes are TRBV29-1 and TRBJ1-1; D might be TRBD1 (6 bases). The CDR3 extends over 13 amino acids. Germline CDR1 is SQVTM and CDR2 is ANQGSEA. The chain's CDR3 is CSVGGGGNTEAFF. The DNA of the CDR3 is TGCAGTGTTGGGGGGGGCGGGAACACTGAAGCTTTCTTT.

This clonotype was seen ten or more times. The chain recombines TRBV2 with TRBJ1-4; D remains ambiguous. Deletions cut 2 bases from V and 7 bases from J, with 2 bases between. The CDR3 loop spans 11 amino acids. Germline-derived CDR1 and CDR2 are SNHLY and FYNNEI. CDR3 in amino acids: CASSESEKLFF. The CDR3 nucleotides are TGTGCCAGCAGTGAATCTGAAAAACTGTTTTTT. Looking up the rest from reference TRBV2 and TRBJ1-4 gives the full variable domain: EPEVTQTPSHQVTQMGQEVILRCVPISNHLYFYWYRQILGQKVEFLVSFYNNEISEKSEIFDDQFSVERPDGSNFTLKIRSTKLEDSAMYFCASSESEKLFFGSGTQLSVL.

This chain links TRBV9 with TRBJ1-2; the match to TRBD1 covers 7 bases. From germline, CDR1 is SGDLS and CDR2 YYNGEE. The V and J ends lost 1 base and 4 bases, in that order; junction bases with no gene match: 4. The CDR3 is 14 residues long. The CDR3 DNA sequence: TGTGCCAGCAGCGTAACAGGGGTCCCCTATGGCTACACCTTC. This translates into CASSVTGVPYGYTF.

At least ten counts were recorded for this clonotype. The chain couples TRBV20-1 to TRBJ2-5, with TRBD2 matching over 10 bases. The CDR3 spans 12 residues. Germline-derived CDR1 and CDR2 are DFQATT and SNEGSKA (reference sequence). Unmatched junction bases numbered 4, after V lost 6 bases and J lost 6 bases. The CDR3 here is CSAPSGSQTQYF. The CDR3 coding sequence is TGCAGTGCACCTAGCGGGAGCCAGACCCAGTACTTC.

This clonotype was counted many times. This chain joins TRBV7-2 and TRBJ2-3; 10 bases agree with TRBD2. The CDR3 runs to 14 residues. Trimming at V came to 5 bases and at J to 6 bases, leaving 5 bases not matched to a gene. Germline V gives CDR1 SGHTA, CDR2 FQGNSA. This CDR3 reads CASSMGLASDTQYF. CDR3 DNA sequence: TGTGCCAGCAGCATGGGACTAGCGTCCGATACGCAGTATTTT.

This clonotype has more than one count but fewer than ten. At one of its ends the junction is not consistent with the germline gene, which may arise from a read error. V gene TRBV19 combines with J gene TRBJ2-5; D is possibly TRBD1 or TRBD2 (5 bases each). This CDR3 comprises 11 residues. CDR1 is LNHDA, CDR2 SQIVND, per germline (reference sequence). The CDR3 DNA reads TGTGCCAGTAGTACCGCCGGGACCAAGTACTTC. This translates into CASSTAGTKYF.

This clonotype was found many times. The chain links TRBV24-1 to TRBJ2-3; the D is unclear. This CDR3 is 12 amino acids long. Germline assignment: CDR1 KGHDR and CDR2 SFDVKD. V shed 9 bases and J shed 0 bases, with 6 bases lying between them. CDR3: CATGSSTDTQYF. CDR3 nucleotide sequence: TGTGCCACCGGATCTAGCACAGATACGCAGTATTTT.

The chain has TRBV28 and TRBJ1-1, with a possible D match to TRBD1 (5 bases). CDR1 is MDHEN, CDR2 SYDVKM, per germline. Deletions cut 5 bases from V and 1 base from J, with 23 bases between. This CDR3 is 18 amino acids long. The CDR3 nucleotides are TGTGCCAGCAGTCCCTCAATCGGTAACGGGGACGGGAACACTGAAGCTTTCTTT. Residues: CASSPSIGNGDGNTEAFF.

This sequence joins TRBV15 and TRBJ2-2, with 8 bases identical to TRBD2. Germline assignment: CDR1 LNHNV and CDR2 YYDKDF (reference sequence). Trimming removed 8 bases from V and 4 bases from J; junction bases left unmatched: 12. The CDR3 covers 16 residues. The CDR3 bases are TGTGCCACCCAACTGGGACTAGGCGATGGCACCGGGGAGCTGTTTTTT. This gives the protein CATQLGLGDGTGELFF.

This chain uses TRBV27 with TRBJ2-7; the match to TRBD1 covers 8 bases. The CDR3 sequence is 14 residues long. The V segment lost 3 bases and the J segment 5 bases; nucleotides outside the gene matches: 6. The germline V gene encodes CDR1 MNHEY and CDR2 SMNVEV (reference sequence). The CDR3 here is CASSLPGGFHEQYF. CDR3 coding DNA: TGTGCCAGCAGTTTGCCAGGGGGCTTCCACGAGCAGTACTTC.

This clonotype came up a few times. Being one base from a much bigger clone, this may be a read error. The CDR3 reads CASSYSRGSPIYGHTF. The CDR3 coding sequence is TGTGCCAGCAGTTACTCGAGGGGGAGCCCTATCTATGGCCACACCTTC. The chain links TRBV6-2 or TRBV6-3 to TRBJ1-2; tentatively, D is TRBD1 (6 bases). The germline V gene encodes CDR1 MNHEY and CDR2 SVGEGT. The CDR3 is 16 amino acids.

This clonotype has just a few counts. The V call is TRBV12-3 or TRBV12-4, the J call TRBJ2-1; D may correspond to TRBD1 or TRBD2 (5 bases each). The CDR3 sequence is 14 residues long. V lost 8 bases and J 5 bases, leaving 16 bases between the germline ends. The CDR3 nucleotides are TGTGCCAGCGAGGGGTACGCAACAAACAATGAGCAGTTCTTC. Protein: CASEGYATNNEQFF.

In its sample, this clonotype was seen many times. The chain combines TRBV27 with TRBJ1-3; tentative D call: TRBD1 (5 bases). V gave up 2 bases and J gave up 8 bases, with 16 bases separating them. CDR3 size: 15 residues. The germline gives CDR1 MNHEY, CDR2 SMNVEV (reference sequence). CDR3 DNA sequence: TGTGCCAGCAGTTTAAAGGGACTGCCCGTTTACACCATATATTTT. Its translation is CASSLKGLPVYTIYF.

This clonotype showed up many times. This chain connects TRBV28 to TRBJ1-1; D remains ambiguous. The CDR3 has 14 amino acids. Germline lookup yields CDR1 MDHEN and CDR2 SYDVKM. V dropped 3 bases and J dropped 1 base, with 9 bases sitting between them. The CDR3, as DNA: TGTGCCAGCAGTTTTGCAGGATGGAACACTGAAGCTTTCTTT. This sequence encodes CASSFAGWNTEAFF.

This clonotype was found many times. The genes are TRBV10-3 and TRBJ1-1, with D possibly matching TRBD1 (6 bases). Germline loops: CDR1 ENHRY, CDR2 SYGVKD. The CDR3 is 13 amino acids. Trimming left V 7 bases short and J 4 bases short, with 13 bases between. CDR3 sequence reads: CAIKGGGGTEAFF. As DNA, the CDR3 is TGTGCCATCAAAGGGGGAGGGGGCACTGAAGCTTTCTTT.